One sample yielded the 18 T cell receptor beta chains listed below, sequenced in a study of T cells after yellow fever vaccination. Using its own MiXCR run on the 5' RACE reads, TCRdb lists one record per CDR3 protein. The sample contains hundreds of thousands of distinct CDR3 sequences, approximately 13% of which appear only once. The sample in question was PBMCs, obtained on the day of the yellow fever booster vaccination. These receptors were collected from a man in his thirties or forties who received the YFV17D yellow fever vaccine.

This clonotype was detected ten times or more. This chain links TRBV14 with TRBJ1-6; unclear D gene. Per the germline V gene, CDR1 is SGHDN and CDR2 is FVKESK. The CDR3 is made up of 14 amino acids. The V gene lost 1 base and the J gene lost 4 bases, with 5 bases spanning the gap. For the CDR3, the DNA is TGTGCCAGCAGCCAAGGGCAGTATAATTCACCCCTCCACTTT. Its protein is CASSQGQYNSPLHF.

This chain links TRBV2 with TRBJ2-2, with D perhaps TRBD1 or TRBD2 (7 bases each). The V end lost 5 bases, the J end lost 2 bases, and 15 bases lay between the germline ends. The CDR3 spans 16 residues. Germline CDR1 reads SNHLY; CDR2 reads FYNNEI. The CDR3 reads CASSPQGGINTGELFF. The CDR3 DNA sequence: TGTGCCAGCAGTCCCCAGGGGGGGATAAACACCGGGGAGCTGTTTTTT.

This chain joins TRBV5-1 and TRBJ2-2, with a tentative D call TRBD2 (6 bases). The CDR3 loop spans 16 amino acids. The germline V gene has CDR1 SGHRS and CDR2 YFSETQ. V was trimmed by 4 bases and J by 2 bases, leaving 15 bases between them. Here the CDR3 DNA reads TGCGCCAGCAGCCGAGGGGACTTAGCTAACACCGGGGAGCTGTTTTTT. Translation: CASSRGDLANTGELFF.

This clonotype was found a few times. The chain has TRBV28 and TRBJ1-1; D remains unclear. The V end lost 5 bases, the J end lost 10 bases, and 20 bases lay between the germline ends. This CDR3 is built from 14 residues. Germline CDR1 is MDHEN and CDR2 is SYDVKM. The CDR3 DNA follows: TGTGCCAGCAGTACACCGGAGATGGCTAAGGGAGCTTTCTTT. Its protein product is CASSTPEMAKGAFF. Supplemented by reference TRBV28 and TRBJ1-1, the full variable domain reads DVKVTQSSRYLVKRTGEKVFLECVQDMDHENMFWYRQDPGLGLRLIYFSYDVKMKEKGDIPEGYSVSREKKERFSLILESASTNQTSMYLCASSTPEMAKGAFFGQGTRLTVV.

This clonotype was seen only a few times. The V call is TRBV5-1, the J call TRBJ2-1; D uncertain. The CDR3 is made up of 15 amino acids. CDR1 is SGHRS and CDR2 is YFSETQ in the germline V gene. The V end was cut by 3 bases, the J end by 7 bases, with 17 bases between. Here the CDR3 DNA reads TGCGCCAGCAGCTCGGACGACCCCAAGTGGAATGAGCAGTTCTTC. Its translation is CASSSDDPKWNEQFF. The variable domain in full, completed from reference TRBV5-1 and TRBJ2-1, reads KAGVTQTPRYLIKTRGQQVTLSCSPISGHRSVSWYQQTPGQGLQFLFEYFSETQRNKGNFPGRFSGRQFSNSRSEMNVSTLELGDSALYLCASSSDDPKWNEQFFGPGTRLTVL.

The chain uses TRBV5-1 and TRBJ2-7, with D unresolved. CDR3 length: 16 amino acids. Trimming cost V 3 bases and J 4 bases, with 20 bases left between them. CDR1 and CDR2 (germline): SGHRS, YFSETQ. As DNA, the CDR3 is TGCGCCAGCAGCTCCGGTGGACGGACGGCCGGTTACGAGCAGTACTTC. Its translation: CASSSGGRTAGYEQYF.

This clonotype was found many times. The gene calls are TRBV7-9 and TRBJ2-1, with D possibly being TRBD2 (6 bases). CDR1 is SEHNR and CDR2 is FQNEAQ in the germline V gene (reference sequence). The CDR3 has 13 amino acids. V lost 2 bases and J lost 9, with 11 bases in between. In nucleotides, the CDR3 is TGTGCCAGCAGCTTACCCGGGAGTTTTGAGCAGTTCTTC. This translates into CASSLPGSFEQFF.

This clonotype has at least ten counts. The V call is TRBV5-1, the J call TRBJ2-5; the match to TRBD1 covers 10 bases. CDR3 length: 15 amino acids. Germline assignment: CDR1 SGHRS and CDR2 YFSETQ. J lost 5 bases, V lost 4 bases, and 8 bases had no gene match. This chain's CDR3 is CASSRRTGGIETQYF. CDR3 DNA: TGCGCCAGCAGCCGCAGGACAGGGGGGATCGAGACCCAGTACTTC. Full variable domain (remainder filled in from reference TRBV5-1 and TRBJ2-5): KAGVTQTPRYLIKTRGQQVTLSCSPISGHRSVSWYQQTPGQGLQFLFEYFSETQRNKGNFPGRFSGRQFSNSRSEMNVSTLELGDSALYLCASSRRTGGIETQYFGPGTRLLVL.

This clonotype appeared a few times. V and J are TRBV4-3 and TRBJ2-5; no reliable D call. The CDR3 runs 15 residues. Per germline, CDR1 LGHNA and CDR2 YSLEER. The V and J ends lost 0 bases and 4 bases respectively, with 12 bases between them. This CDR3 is CASSQDSLSGETQYF. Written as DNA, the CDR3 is TGCGCCAGCAGCCAAGATTCTTTATCCGGAGAGACCCAGTACTTC.

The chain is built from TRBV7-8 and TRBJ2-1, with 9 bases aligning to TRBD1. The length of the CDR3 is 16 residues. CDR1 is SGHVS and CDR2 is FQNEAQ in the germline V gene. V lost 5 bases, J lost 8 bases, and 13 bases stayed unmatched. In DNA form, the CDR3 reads TGTGCCAGCAGCCTACACCGGGACAGGGCTGGGGATGAGCAGTTCTTC. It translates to CASSLHRDRAGDEQFF.

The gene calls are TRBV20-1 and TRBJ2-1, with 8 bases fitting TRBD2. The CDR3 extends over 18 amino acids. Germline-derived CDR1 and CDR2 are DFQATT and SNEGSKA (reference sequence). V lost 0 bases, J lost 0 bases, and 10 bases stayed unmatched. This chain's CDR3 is CSARDPKTSVSSYNEQFF. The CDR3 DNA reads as TGCAGTGCTAGAGATCCCAAGACTAGCGTCAGCTCCTACAATGAGCAGTTCTTC.

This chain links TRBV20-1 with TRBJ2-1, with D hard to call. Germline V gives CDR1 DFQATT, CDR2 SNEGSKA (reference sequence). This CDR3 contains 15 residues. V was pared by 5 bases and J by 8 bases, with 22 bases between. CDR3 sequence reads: CSAPYLEQLGDEQFF. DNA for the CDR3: TGCAGTGCTCCCTACCTCGAGCAGCTTGGGGATGAGCAGTTCTTC.

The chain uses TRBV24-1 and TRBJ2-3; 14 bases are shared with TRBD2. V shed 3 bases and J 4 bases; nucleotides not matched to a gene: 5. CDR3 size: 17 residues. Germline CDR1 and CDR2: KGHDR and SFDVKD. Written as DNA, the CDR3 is TGTGCCACCAGTGATCCGGGACTAGCGGGAGCTCCAGATACGCAGTATTTT. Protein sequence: CATSDPGLAGAPDTQYF.

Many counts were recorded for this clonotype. The CDR3 DNA is TGTGCCAGCAGCCCAACCGGGGATTCACCCCTCCACTTT. Protein product: CASSPTGDSPLHF. The chain recombines TRBV12-3 or TRBV12-4 with TRBJ1-6; D gene uncertain. V was pared by 6 bases and J by 8 bases, with 11 bases between. This CDR3 contains 13 residues.

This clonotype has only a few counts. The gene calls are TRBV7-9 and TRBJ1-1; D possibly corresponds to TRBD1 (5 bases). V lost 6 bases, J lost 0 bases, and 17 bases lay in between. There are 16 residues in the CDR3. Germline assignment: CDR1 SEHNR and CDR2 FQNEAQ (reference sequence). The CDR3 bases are TGTGCCAGCAGTTCCGGGACGCAAGGCTTGAACACTGAAGCTTTCTTT. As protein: CASSSGTQGLNTEAFF.

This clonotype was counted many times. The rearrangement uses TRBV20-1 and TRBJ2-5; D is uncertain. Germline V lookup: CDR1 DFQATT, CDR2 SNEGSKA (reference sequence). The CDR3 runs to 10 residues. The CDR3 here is CSAERETQYF. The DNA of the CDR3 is TGCAGCGCTGAAAGGGAGACCCAGTACTTC.

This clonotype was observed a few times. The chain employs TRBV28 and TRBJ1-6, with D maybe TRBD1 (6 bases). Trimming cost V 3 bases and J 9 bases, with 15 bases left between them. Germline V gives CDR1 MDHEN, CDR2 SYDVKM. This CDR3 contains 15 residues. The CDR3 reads CASSFLDRMVSPLHF. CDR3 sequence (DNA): TGTGCCAGCAGTTTTTTAGACAGGATGGTTTCACCCCTCCACTTT.

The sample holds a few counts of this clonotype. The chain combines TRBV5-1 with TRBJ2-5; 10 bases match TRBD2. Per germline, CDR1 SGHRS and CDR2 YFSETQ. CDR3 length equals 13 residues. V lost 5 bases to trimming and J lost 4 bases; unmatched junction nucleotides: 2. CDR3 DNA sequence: TGCGCCAGCAGAACTAGCGGGACAGAGACCCAGTACTTC. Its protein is CASRTSGTETQYF.